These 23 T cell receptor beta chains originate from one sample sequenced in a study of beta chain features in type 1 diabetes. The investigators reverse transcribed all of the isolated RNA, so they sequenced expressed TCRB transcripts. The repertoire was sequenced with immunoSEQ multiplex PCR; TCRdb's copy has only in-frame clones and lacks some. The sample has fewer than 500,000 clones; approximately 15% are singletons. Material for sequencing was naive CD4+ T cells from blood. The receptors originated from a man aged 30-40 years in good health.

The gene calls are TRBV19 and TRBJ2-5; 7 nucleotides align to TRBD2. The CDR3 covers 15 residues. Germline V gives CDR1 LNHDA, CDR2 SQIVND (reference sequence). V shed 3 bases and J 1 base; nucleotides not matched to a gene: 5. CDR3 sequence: CASSISLAVQETQYF. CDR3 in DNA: TGTGCCAGTAGTATCTCCCTAGCGGTCCAAGAGACCCAGTACTTC.

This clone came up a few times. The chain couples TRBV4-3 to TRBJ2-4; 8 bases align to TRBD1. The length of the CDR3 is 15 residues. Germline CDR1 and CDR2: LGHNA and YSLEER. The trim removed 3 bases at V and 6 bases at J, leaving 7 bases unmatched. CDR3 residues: CASSQDDRGINIQYF. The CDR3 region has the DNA TGCGCCAGCAGCCAGGATGACAGGGGCATAAACATTCAGTACTTC.

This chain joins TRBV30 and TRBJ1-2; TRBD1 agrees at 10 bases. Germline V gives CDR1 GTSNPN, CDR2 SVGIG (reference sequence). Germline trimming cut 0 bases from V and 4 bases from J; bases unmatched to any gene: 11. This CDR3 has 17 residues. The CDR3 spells CAWSVTGTGVLRYGYTF. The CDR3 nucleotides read TGTGCCTGGAGTGTAACCGGGACAGGGGTTCTTCGCTATGGCTACACCTTC.

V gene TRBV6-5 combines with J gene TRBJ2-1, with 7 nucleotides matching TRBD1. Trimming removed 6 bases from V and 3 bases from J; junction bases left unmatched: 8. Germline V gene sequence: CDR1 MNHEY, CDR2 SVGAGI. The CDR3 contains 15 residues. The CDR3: CASRADRASYNEQFF. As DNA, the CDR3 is TGTGCCAGCAGAGCCGACAGGGCAAGCTACAATGAGCAGTTCTTC.

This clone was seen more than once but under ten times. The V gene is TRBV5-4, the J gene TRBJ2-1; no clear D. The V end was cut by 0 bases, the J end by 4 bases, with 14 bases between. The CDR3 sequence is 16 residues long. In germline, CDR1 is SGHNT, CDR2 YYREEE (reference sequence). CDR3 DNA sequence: TGTGCCAGCAGCTTGGCCGCTCTAACTGATTACAATGAGCAGTTCTTC. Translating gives CASSLAALTDYNEQFF.

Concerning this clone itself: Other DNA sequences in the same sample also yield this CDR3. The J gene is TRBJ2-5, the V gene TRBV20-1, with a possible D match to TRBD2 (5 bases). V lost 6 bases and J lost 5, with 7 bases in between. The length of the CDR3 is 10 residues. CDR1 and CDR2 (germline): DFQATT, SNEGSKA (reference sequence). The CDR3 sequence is CSARRETQYF. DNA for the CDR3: TGCAGTGCACGGAGGGAGACCCAGTACTTC.

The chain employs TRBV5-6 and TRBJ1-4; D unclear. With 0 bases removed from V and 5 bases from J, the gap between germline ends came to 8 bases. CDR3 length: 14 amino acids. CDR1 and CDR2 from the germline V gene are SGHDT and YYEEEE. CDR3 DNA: TGTGCCAGCAGCTTGGGTGACCGGAATGAAAAACTGTTTTTT. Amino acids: CASSLGDRNEKLFF.

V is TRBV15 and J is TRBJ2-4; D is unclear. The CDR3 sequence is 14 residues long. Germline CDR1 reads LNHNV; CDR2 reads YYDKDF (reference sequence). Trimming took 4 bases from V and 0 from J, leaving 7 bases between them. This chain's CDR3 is CATSITIAKNIQYF. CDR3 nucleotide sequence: TGTGCCACCAGCATCACAATAGCCAAAAACATTCAGTACTTC.

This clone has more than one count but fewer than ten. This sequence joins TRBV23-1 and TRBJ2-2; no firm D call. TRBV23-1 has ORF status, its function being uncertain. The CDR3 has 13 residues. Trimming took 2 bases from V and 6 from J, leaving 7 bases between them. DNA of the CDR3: TGCGCCAGCAGTCAAAGGGATCCCGGGGAGCTGTTTTTT. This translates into CASSQRDPGELFF.

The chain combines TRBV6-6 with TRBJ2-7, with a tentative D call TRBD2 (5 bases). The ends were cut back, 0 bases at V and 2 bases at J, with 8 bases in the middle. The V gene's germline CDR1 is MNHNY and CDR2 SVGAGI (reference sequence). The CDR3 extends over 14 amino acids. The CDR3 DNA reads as TGTGCCAGCAGTTACTCGGGAGTGACCTACGAGCAGTACGTC. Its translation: CASSYSGVTYEQYV.

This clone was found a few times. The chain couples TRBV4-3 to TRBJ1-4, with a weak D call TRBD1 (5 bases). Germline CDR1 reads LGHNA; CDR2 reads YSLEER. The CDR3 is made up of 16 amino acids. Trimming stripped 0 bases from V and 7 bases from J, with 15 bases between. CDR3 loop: CASSQDPGASVEKLFF. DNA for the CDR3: TGCGCCAGCAGCCAAGATCCCGGGGCGTCGGTTGAAAAACTGTTTTTT.

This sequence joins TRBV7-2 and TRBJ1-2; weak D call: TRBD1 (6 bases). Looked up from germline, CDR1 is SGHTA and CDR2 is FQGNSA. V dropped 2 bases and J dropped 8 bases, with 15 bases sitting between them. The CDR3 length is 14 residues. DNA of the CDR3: TGTGCCAGCAGCTTAAATTCGGGGGCGGCCGGCTACACCTTC. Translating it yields CASSLNSGAAGYTF.

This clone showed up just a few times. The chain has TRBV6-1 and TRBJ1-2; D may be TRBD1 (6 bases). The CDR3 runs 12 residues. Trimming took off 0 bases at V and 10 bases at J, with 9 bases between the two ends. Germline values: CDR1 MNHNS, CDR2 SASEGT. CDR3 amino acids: CASSEAGTLYTF. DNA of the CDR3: TGTGCCAGCAGTGAAGCGGGGACACTCTACACCTTC.

CDR3 nucleotides: TGTGCCAGCAGTGGGACAGGGGGCTATGGGGCCAACGTCCTGACTTTC. Encoded protein: CASSGTGGYGANVLTF. V usage is TRBV6-4 and J usage is TRBJ2-6, with 11 nucleotides matching TRBD1. CDR1 and CDR2 (germline): MRHNA, SNTAGT. With 4 bases clipped from V and 3 bases from J, the junction kept 2 bases outside the gene matches. CDR3 length equals 16 residues.

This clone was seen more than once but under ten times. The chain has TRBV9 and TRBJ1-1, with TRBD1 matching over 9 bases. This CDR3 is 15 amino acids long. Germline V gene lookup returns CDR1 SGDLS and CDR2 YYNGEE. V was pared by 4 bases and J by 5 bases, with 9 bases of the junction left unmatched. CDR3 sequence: CASSTGQGLRTEAFF. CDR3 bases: TGTGCCAGCAGCACGGGACAGGGATTGAGGACTGAAGCTTTCTTT.

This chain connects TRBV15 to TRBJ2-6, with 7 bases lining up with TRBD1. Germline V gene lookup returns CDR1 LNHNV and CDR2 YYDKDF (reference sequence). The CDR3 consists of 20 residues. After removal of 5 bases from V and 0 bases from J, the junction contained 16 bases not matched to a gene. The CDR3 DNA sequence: TGTGCCACCAGCCGTCCGGGACAGCCTGACCCCCGCTCTGGGGCCAACGTCCTGACTTTC. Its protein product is CATSRPGQPDPRSGANVLTF.

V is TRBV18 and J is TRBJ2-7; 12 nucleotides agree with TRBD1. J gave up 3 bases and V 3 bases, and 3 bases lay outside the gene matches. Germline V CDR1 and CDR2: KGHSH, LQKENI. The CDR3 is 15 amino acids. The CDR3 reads CASSPGTGGRYEQYF. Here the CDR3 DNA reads TGTGCCAGCTCACCTGGGACAGGGGGCCGCTACGAGCAGTACTTC.

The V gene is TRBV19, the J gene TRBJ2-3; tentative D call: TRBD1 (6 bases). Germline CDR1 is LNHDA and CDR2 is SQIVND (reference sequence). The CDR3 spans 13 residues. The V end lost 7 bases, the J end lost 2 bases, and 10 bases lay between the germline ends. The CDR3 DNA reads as TGTGCCAGTATGGGACAAAACACAGATACGCAGTATTTT. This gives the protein CASMGQNTDTQYF.

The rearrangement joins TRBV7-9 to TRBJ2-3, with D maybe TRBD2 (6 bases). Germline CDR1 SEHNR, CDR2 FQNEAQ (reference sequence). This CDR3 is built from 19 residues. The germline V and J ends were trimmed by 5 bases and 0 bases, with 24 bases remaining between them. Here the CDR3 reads CASSTGWAGPPRSTDTQYF. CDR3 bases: TGTGCCAGCAGCACCGGGTGGGCGGGACCCCCCCGTAGCACAGATACGCAGTATTTT. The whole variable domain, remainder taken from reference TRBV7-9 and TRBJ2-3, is DTGVSQNPRHKITKRGQNVTFRCDPISEHNRLYWYRQTLGQGPEFLTYFQNEAQLEKSRLLSDRFSAERPKGSFSTLEIQRTEQGDSAMYLCASSTGWAGPPRSTDTQYFGPGTRLTVL.

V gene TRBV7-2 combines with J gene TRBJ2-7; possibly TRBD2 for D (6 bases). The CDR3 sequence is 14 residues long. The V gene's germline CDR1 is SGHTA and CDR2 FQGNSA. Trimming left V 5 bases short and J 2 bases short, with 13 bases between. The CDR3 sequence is CASSKDGGPYEQYF. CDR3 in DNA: TGTGCCAGCAGCAAAGACGGGGGACCCTACGAGCAGTACTTC.

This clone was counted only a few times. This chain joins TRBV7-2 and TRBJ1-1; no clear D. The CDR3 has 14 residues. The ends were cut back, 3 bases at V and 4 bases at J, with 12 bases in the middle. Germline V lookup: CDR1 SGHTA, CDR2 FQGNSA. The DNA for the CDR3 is TGTGCCAGCAGCTTTTTCGGTAGTTCCACTGAAGCTTTCTTT. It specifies CASSFFGSSTEAFF.

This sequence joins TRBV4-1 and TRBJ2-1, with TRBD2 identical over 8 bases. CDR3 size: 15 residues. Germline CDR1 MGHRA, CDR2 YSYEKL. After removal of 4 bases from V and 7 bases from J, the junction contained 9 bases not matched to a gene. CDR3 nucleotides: TGCGCCAGCAGCCGCCTCGGACTAGCCTGGAATGAGCAGTTCTTC. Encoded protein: CASSRLGLAWNEQFF.

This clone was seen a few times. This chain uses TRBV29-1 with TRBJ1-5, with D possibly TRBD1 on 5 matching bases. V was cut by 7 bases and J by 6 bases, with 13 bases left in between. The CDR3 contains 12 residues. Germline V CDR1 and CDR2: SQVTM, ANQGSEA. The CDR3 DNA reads TGCAGCGCCGGGGCCCCAGGTCAGCCCCAGCATTTT. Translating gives CSAGAPGQPQHF.